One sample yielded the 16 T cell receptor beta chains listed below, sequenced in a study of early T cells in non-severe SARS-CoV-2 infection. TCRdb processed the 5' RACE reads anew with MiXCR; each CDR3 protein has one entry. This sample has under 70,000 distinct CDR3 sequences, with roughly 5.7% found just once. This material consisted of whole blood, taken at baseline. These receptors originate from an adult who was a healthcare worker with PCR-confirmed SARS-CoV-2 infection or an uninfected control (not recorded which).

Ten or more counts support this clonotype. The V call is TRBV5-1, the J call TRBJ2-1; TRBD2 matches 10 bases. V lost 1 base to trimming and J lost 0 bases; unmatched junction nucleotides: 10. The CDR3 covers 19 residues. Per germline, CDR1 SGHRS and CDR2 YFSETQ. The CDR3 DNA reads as TGCGCCAGCAGCTTGTTCCAACGTGCTAGCGGGAGCTCCTACAATGAGCAGTTCTTC. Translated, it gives CASSLFQRASGSSYNEQFF.

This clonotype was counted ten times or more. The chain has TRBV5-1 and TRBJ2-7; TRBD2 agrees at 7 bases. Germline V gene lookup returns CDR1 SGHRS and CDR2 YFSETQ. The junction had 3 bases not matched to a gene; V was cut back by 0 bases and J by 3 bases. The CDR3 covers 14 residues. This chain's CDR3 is CASSLVSGNYEQYF. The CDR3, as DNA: TGCGCCAGCAGCTTGGTCAGCGGGAACTACGAGCAGTACTTC.

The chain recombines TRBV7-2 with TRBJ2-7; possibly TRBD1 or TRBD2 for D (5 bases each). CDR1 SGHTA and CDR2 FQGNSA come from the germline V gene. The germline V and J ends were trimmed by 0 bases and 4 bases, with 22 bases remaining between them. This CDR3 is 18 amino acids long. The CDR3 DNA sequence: TGTGCCAGCAGCTTAGCCGCCTTACTAGAAAGTGGGGGATACGAGCAGTACTTC. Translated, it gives CASSLAALLESGGYEQYF.

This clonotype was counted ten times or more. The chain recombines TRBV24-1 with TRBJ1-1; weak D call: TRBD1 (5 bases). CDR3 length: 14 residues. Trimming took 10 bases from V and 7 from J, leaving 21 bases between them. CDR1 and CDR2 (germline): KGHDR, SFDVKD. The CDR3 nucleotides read TGTGCCACGGAATCGAACCGGGGGGGTGGTGAAGCTTTCTTT. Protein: CATESNRGGGEAFF.

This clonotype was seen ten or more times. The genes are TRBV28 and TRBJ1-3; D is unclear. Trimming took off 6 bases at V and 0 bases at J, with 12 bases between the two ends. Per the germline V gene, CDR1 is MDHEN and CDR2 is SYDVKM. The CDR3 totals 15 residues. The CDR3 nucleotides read TGTGCCAGCAGCTTAACAGAGATCTCTGGAAACACCATATATTTT. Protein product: CASSLTEISGNTIYF.

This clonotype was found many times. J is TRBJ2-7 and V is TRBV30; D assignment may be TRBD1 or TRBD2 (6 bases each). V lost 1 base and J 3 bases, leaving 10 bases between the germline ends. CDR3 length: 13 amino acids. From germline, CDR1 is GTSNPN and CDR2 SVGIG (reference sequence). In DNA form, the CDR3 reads TGTGCCTGGAGTGGGGGGGCGAACTACGAGCAGTACTTC. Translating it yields CAWSGGANYEQYF.

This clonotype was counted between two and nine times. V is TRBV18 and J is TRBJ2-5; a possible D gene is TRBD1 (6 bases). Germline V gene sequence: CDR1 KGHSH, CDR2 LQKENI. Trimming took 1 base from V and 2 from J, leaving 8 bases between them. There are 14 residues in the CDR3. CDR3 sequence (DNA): TGTGCCAGCTCACCACAGGGGGTACAAGAGACCCAGTACTTC. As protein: CASSPQGVQETQYF.

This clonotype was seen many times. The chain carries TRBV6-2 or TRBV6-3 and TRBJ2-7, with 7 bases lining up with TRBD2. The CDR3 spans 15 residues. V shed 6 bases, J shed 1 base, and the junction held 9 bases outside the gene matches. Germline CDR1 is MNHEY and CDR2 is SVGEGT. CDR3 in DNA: TGTGCCAGCAGCGACCTAGCGGACCCATCCTACGAGCAGTACTTC. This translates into CASSDLADPSYEQYF.

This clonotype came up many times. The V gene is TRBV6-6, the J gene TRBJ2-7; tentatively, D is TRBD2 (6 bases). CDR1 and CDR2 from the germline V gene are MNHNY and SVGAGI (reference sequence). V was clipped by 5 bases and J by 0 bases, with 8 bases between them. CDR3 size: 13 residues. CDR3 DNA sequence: TGTGCCAGCAGTGGAGGGAGCTCCTACGAGCAGTACTTC. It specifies CASSGGSSYEQYF.

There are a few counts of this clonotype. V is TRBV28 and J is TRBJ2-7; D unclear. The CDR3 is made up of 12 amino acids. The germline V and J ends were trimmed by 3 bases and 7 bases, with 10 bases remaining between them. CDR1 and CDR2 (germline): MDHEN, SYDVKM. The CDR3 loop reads CASSFRSYEQYF. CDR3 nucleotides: TGTGCCAGCAGTTTTCGAAGTTATGAGCAGTACTTC.

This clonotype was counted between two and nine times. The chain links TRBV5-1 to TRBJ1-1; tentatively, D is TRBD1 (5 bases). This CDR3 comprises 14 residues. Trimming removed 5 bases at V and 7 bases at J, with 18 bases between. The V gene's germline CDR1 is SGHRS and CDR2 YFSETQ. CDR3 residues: CASSPTGASLEAFF. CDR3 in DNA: TGCGCCAGCAGTCCGACTGGGGCCAGCCTTGAAGCTTTCTTT.

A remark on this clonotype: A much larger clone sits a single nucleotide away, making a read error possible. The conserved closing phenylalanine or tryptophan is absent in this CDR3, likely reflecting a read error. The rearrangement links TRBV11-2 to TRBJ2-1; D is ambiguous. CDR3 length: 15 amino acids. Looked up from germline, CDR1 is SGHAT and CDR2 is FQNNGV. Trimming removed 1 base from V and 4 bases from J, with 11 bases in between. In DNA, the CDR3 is TGTGCCAGCAGCTTAGCCTACGGAAAGTACAATGAGCAGTTCTTG. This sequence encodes CASSLAYGKYNEQFL.

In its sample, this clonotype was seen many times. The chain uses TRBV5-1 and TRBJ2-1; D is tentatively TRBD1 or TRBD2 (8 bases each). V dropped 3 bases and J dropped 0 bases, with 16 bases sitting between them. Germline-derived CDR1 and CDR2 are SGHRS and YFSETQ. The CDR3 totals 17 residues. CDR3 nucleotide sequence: TGCGCCAGCAGCTGGACAGGGAGCGGGAGCTCCTACAATGAGCAGTTCTTC. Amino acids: CASSWTGSGSSYNEQFF.

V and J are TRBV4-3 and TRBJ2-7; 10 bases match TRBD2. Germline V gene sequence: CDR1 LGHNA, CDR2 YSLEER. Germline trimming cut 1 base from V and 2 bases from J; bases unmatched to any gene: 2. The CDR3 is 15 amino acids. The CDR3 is CASSQGLAGTYEQYF. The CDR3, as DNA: TGCGCCAGCAGCCAAGGACTAGCGGGTACCTACGAGCAGTACTTC.

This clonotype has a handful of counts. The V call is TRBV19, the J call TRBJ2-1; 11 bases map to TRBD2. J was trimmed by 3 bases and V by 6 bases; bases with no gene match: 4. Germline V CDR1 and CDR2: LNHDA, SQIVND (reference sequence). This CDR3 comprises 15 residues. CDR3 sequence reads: CASSTTSGSYNEQFF. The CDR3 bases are TGTGCCAGTAGCACAACTAGCGGGAGCTACAATGAGCAGTTCTTC. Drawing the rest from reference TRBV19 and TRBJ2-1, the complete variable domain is DGGITQSPKYLFRKEGQNVTLSCEQNLNHDAMYWYRQDPGQGLRLIYYSQIVNDFQKGDIAEGYSVSREKKESFPLTVTSAQKNPTAFYLCASSTTSGSYNEQFFGPGTRLTVL.

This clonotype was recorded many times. The CDR3 spells CASSYLLQETQYF. The CDR3 DNA follows: TGTGCCAGCAGTTACCTTCTACAAGAGACCCAGTACTTC. The gene calls are TRBV6-2 or TRBV6-3 and TRBJ2-5; no clear D gene. The length of the CDR3 is 13 residues. Germline loops: CDR1 MNHEY, CDR2 SVGEGT. V lost 2 bases, J lost 2 bases, and 6 bases lay in between.